Below, one TCR beta chain is given with its context. The specificity of this receptor is unknown. No qualities accompany the bases; no much larger clone lies one base away. The germline V gene supplies CDR1 MNHEY and CDR2 SVGEGT. Spanning cysteine to phenylalanine, the CDR3 consists of 11 amino acids. The CDR3 DNA has 33 bases and is translated from base 1. The V and J ends are trimmed by 2 bases and 3 bases, leaving 1 base between them. These data are taken from a study of T cell responses to AZD1222 COVID-19 vaccine (dated by TCRdb to the early 2020s). As for the study more broadly: TCR sequencing covered 233 trial participants: 200 to 220 given two doses of AZD1222 and 26 given two doses of MenACWY control vaccine. Enrollment into the trials was organized by age into subgroups of 18-55, 56-69 and 70-plus years, and those subgroups contained about 160, 30 and 59 TCR-sequenced participants, respectively. The full study reports these points: In the small 56-69-year group, the increase in depth fell short of significance, most likely because of low power. Because no day 14 peak-response samples were available, the repertoires could be characterized only after the peak T cell response. Epitopes outside the regions mutated in the B.1.351 and B.1.1.7 variants were reportedly recognized by nearly half of the unique spike-specific TCRs. Participants were mostly white British, with more females than males. The authors suggested clonal diversity may have been underestimated. After two AZD1222 doses, both the breadth and the depth of spike-specific TCRs were significantly higher than at day 0 and than in MenACWY recipients. The whole spike protein was spanned by vaccine-associated CD4 TCRs, and dominant responses were seen in regions 160-218 and 743-854. Conclusions about previously exposed vaccinees are limited, since just a handful of AZD1222 recipients were seropositive for SARS-CoV-2 at baseline.

The CDR3 regions of human TCRbeta chains were analyzed by immunosequencing. Processing in the source paper ran as follows. Repertoire TCRs were checked for matches against a reference library of SARS-CoV-2-specific TCRs that had been generated using the MIRA antigen-specificity platform. Breadth was defined as the fraction of unique TCRs that were SARS-CoV-2-associated. Depth was defined as the fraction of total T cells that were SARS-CoV-2-associated. Each spike-specific TCR was assigned to its reactive spike region and to a CD4 or CD8 class using the MIRA data. Log10-transformed breadth and depth values were compared by one-way ANOVA with Sidak's multiple comparisons tests. The table comes from immuneACCESS by way of TCRdb, which keeps in-frame sequences with V and J called. Part of the clones is missing from these tables; in studies checked, under half for an unresolved V gene and the rest for unknown reasons. For V, J and clone size, that table is used; D and trimming come from the DNA. A total of over 150,000 clones appear in this sample, about 90% of them only once. The top ten hold 4.5% to 6% of the sample.

Interpreted using the paper, the time point label stands for: baseline before first vaccination. The sample's treatment or condition label, decoded: meningococcal conjugate vaccine given as trial control. Vaccinee samples were obtained from the UK trials COV001 and COV002, which included a single-blind randomized controlled phase 2/3 trial of AZD1222 (ChAdOx1 nCoV-19) in healthy adults. Trial participant PBMC samples were collected at day 0 and day 28 after the second dose for TCRbeta chain sequencing. The TCR sequence derives from an adult in good health. This receptor chain uses TRBV6-2 or TRBV6-3 and TRBJ2-5, with no confidently assigned D gene. The sample was peripheral blood, taken on day 0 of MenACWY control vaccination. The CDR3 protein is CASSYEETQYF. The nucleotides are TGTGCCAGCAGTTACGAAGAGACCCAGTACTTC.